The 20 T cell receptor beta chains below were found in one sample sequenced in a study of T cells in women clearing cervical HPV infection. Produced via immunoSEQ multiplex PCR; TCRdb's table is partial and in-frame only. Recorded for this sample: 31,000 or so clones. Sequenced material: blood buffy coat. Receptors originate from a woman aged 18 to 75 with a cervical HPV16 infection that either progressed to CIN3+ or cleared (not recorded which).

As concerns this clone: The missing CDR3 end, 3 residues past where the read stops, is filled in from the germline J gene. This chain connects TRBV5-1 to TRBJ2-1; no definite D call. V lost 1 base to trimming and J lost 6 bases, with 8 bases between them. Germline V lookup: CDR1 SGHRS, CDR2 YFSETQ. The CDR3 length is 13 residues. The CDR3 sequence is CASSLLRFNEQFF. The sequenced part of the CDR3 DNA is TGCGCCAGCAGCTTGTTGCGGTTCAATGAG. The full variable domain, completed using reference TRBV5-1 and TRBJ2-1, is KAGVTQTPRYLIKTRGQQVTLSCSPISGHRSVSWYQQTPGQGLQFLFEYFSETQRNKGNFPGRFSGRQFSNSRSEMNVSTLELGDSALYLCASSLLRFNEQFFGPGTRLTVL.

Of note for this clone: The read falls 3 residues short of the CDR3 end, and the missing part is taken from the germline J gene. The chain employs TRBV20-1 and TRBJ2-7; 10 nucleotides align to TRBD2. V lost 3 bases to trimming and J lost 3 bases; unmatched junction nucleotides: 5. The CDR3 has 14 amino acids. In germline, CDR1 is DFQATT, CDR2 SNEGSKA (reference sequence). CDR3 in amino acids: CSASGTSDFYEQYF. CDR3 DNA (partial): TGCAGTGCTAGCGGGACTAGCGATTTCTACGAG.

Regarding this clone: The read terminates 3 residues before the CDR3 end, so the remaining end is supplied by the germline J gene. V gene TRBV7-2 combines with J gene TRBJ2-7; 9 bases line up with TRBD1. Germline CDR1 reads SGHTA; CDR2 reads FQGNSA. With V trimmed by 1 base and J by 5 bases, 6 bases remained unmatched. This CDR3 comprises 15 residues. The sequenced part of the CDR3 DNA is TGTGCCAGCAGCTTAGGTGGGACAGGGTACCACGAG. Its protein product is CASSLGGTGYHE. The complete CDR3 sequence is CASSLGGTGYHEQYF.

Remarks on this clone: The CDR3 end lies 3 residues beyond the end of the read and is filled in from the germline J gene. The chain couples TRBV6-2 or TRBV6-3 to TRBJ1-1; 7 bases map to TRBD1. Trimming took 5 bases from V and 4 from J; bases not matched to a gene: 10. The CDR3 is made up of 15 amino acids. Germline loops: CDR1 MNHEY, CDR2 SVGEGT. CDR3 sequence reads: CASSSHRGSGTEAFF. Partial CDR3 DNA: TGTGCCAGCAGTAGTCACAGGGGTTCCGGCACTGAA.

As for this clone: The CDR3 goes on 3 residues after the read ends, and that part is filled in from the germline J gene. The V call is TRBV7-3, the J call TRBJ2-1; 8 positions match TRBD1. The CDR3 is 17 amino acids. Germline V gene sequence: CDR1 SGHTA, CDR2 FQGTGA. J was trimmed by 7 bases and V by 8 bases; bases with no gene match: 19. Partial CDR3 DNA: TGTGCCAGCTCGATCAAGCACAGGGGGGACATAGGGAATGAG. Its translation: CASSIKHRGDIGNE. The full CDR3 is CASSIKHRGDIGNEQFF.

CDR3 in amino acids: CASSLIGTGYQETQYF. Incomplete CDR3 DNA: TGTGCCAGCAGTTTGATAGGGACAGGGTACCAAGAGACC. The chain couples TRBV28 to TRBJ2-5; 9 nucleotides line up with TRBD1. The read ends 3 residues shy of where the CDR3 ends; the end is completed using the germline J gene. Germline-derived CDR1 and CDR2 are MDHEN and SYDVKM. V lost 3 bases to trimming and J lost 0 bases; unmatched junction nucleotides: 5. The CDR3 runs to 16 residues.

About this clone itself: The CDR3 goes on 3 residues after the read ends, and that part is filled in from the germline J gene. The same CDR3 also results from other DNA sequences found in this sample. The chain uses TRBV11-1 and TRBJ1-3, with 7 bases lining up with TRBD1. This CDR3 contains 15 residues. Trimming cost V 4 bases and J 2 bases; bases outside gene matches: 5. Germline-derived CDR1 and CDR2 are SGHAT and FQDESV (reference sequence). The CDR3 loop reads CASSSGQIPGNTIYF. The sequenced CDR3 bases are TGTGCCAGCAGCTCGGGACAGATCCCTGGAAACACC.

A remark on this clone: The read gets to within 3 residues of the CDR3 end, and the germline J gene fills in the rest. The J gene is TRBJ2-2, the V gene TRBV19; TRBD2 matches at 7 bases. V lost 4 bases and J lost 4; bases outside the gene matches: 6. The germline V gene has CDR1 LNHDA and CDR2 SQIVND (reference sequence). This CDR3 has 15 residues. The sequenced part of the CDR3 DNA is TGTGCCAGTAGTACACTAGCGACGAGCACCGGGGAG. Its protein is CASSTLATSTGE. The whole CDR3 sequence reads CASSTLATSTGELFF.

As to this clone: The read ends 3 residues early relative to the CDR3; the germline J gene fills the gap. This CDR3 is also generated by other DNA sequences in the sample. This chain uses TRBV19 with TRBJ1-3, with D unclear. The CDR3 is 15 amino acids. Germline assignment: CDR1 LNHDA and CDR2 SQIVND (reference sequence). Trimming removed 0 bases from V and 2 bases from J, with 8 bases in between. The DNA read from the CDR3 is TGTGCCAGTAGTATAGATCCAGGTGCTGGAAACACC. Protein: CASSIDPGAGNT. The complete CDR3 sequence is CASSIDPGAGNTIYF. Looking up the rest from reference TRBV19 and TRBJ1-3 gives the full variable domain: DGGITQSPKYLFRKEGQNVTLSCEQNLNHDAMYWYRQDPGQGLRLIYYSQIVNDFQKGDIAEGYSVSREKKESFPLTVTSAQKNPTAFYLCASSIDPGAGNTIYFGEGSWLTVV.

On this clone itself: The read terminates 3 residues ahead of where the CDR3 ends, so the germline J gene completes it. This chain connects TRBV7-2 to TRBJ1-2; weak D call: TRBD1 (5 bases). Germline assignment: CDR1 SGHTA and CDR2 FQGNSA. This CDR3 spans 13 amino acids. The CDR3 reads CASSRTRGNDYTF. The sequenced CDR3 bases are TGTGCCAGCAGCCGGACTAGGGGCAATGAC.

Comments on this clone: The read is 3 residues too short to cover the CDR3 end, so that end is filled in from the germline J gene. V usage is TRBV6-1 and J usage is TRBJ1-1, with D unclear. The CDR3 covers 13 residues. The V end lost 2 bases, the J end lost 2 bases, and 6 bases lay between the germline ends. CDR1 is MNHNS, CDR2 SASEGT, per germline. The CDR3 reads CASSEYGNTEAFF. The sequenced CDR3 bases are TGTGCCAGCAGTGAATACGGTAACACTGAA.

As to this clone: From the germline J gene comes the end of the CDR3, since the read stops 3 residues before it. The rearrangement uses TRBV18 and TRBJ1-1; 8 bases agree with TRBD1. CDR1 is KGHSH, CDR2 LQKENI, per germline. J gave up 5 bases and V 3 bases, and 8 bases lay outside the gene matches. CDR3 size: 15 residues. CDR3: CASSPDQGARTEAFF. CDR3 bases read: TGTGCCAGCTCACCCGATCAGGGGGCTAGGACTGAA.

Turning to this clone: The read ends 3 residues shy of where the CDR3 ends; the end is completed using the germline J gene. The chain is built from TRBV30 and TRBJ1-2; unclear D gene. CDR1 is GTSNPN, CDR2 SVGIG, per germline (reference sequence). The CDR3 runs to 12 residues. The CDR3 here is CAWSFTRNDYTF. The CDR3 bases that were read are TGTGCCTGGAGCTTCACTAGAAACGAC.

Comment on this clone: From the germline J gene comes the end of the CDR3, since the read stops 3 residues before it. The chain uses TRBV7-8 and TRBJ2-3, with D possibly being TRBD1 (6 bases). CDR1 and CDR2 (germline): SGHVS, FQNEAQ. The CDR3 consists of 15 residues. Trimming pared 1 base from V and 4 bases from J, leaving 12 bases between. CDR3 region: CASSLDRQVSDTQYF. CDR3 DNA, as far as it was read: TGTGCCAGCAGCTTAGATAGACAGGTTTCAGATACG. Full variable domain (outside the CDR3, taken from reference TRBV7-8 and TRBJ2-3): GAGVSQSPRYKVAKRGQDVALRCDPISGHVSLFWYQQALGQGPEFLTYFQNEAQLDKSGLPSDRFFAERPEGSVSTLKIQRTQQEDSAVYLCASSLDRQVSDTQYFGPGTRLTVL.

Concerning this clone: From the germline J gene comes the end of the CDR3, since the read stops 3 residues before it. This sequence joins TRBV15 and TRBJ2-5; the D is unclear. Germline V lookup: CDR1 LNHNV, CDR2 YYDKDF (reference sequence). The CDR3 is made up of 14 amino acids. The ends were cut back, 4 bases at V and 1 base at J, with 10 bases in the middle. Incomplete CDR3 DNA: TGTGCCACCAGCAAATTCGGTTCCCAAGAGACC. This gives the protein CATSKFGSQET. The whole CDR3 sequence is CATSKFGSQETQYF.

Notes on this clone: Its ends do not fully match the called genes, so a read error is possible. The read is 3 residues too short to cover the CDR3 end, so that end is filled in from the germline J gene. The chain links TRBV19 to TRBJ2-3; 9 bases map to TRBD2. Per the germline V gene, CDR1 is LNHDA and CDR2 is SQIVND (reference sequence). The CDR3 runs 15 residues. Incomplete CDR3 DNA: TGTGCCAGTAGTATAATCGGGACTAGCAAAGATACG. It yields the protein CASSIIGTSKDT. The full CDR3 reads CASSIIGTSKDTQYF.

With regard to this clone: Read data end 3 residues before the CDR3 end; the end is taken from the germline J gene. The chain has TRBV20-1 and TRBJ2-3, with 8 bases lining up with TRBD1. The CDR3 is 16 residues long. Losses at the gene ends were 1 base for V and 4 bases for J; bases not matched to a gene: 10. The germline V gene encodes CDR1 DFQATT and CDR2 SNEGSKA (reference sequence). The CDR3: CSARGYGTGESDTQYF. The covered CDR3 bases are TGCAGTGCTAGAGGGTATGGGACAGGAGAGTCAGATACG.

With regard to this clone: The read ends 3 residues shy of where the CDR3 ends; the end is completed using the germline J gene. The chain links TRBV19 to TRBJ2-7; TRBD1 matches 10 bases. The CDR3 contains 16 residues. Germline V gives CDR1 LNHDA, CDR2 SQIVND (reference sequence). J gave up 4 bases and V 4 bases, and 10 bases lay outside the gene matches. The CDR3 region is CASSTPKRGQGYEQYF. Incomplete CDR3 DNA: TGTGCCAGTAGTACTCCTAAACGGGGACAGGGGTACGAG.

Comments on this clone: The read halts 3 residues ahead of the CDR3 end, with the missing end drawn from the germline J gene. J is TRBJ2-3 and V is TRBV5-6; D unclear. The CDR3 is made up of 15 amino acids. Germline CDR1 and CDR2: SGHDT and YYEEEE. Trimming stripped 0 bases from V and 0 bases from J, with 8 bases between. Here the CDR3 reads CASSLERASTDTQYF. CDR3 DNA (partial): TGTGCCAGCAGCTTGGAAAGAGCTAGCACAGATACG.

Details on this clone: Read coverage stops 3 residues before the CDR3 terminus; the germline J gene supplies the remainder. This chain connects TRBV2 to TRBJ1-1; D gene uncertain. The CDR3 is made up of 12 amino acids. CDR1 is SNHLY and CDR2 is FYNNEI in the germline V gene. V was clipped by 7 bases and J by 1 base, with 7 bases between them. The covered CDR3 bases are TGTGCCAGCAAGGTCCAGAACACTGAA. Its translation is CASKVQNTE. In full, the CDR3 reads CASKVQNTEAFF.